The 16 T cell receptor beta chains below were found in one sample sequenced in a study of human T cells and chemical hapten exposure. The time point: pre-sensitization, week 0. Treatment noted: therapeutic diphenylcyclopropenone sensitization with weekly scalp DPC. TCRdb re-analysed the RACE reads in MiXCR, keeping a single row per CDR3 protein. The sample yields 250,000 or so distinct CDR3 sequences, 7% to 10% seen once. The sample was whole blood, taken in connection with sensitization to the hapten diphenylcyclopropenone (DPC). The receptors derive from a woman in her thirties or forties with alopecia areata. Some clones in this sample may be carry-over from other donors' samples.

This clonotype has a count of ten or more. The chain uses TRBV6-5 and TRBJ1-4; no clear D gene. The V gene's germline CDR1 is MNHEY and CDR2 SVGAGI. V shed 0 bases and J shed 6 bases, with 5 bases lying between them. There are 13 residues in the CDR3. This CDR3 is CASSYSSYEKLFF. DNA of the CDR3: TGTGCCAGCAGTTACTCGAGCTATGAAAAACTGTTTTTT.

The chain carries TRBV5-1 and TRBJ2-7; TRBD1 matches 8 bases. This CDR3 spans 12 amino acids. J gave up 3 bases and V 5 bases, and 1 base lay outside the gene matches. Germline CDR1 reads SGHRS; CDR2 reads YFSETQ. CDR3 in DNA: TGCGCCAGCAGGGACAGGGACTACGAGCAGTACTTC. This translates into CASRDRDYEQYF.

A few counts support this clonotype. V and J are TRBV2 and TRBJ1-6; no firm D call. Germline V gene data show CDR1 as SNHLY and CDR2 as FYNNEI. V was shortened by 9 bases and J by 7 bases, with 13 bases between the two germline ends. This CDR3 comprises 13 residues. For the CDR3, the DNA is TGTGCCAGTAGTATTCCACCGAATTCACCCCTCCACTTT. Translating gives CASSIPPNSPLHF.

This clonotype was seen a few times. The rearrangement joins TRBV6-5 to TRBJ1-3; D is unresolved. The germline V gene encodes CDR1 MNHEY and CDR2 SVGAGI. Trimming cost V 3 bases and J 0 bases, with 12 bases left between them. The CDR3 is 16 amino acids. The CDR3 DNA is TGTGCCAGCAGTTATTCGCAGACGAGCTCTGGAAACACCATATATTTT. Translation: CASSYSQTSSGNTIYF.

The chain carries TRBV20-1 and TRBJ1-5, with D perhaps TRBD1 (5 bases). The germline gives CDR1 DFQATT, CDR2 SNEGSKA (reference sequence). Trimming removed 0 bases at V and 3 bases at J, with 18 bases between. This CDR3 has 17 residues. The CDR3 protein is CSARDVAQGGPNQPQHF. CDR3 DNA: TGCAGTGCTAGAGATGTTGCTCAGGGAGGACCCAATCAGCCCCAGCATTTT.

This clonotype has a count of ten or more. V usage is TRBV6-2 or TRBV6-3 and J usage is TRBJ2-7; no clear D. CDR3 length: 14 residues. CDR1 is MNHEY and CDR2 is SVGEGT in the germline V gene. The V end was cut by 5 bases, the J end by 2 bases, with 13 bases between. The CDR3 sequence: CASSTLGRAYEQYF. DNA for the CDR3: TGTGCCAGCAGTACTCTAGGGCGCGCCTACGAGCAGTACTTC.

This clonotype occurred many times. V and J are TRBV29-1 and TRBJ2-6, with D maybe TRBD2 (5 bases). The V gene's germline CDR1 is SQVTM and CDR2 ANQGSEA. Trimming shortened V by 5 bases and J by 0 bases, and 5 bases separated the two germline ends. This CDR3 has 13 residues. The CDR3 bases are TGCAGCGTTCGGGGCTCTGGGGCCAACGTCCTGACTTTC. It codes for CSVRGSGANVLTF.

The chain joins TRBV7-3 to TRBJ2-1; 8 positions match TRBD1. The CDR3 is 15 residues long. V gave up 6 bases and J gave up 7 bases; unmatched junction bases: 11. The germline CDR1 and CDR2 sequences are SGHTA and FQGTGA. CDR3 protein: CASREGTGLGNEQFF. Written as DNA, the CDR3 is TGTGCCAGCAGGGAAGGGACAGGCCTGGGGAATGAGCAGTTCTTC. The whole variable domain, remainder taken from reference TRBV7-3 and TRBJ2-1, is GAGVSQTPSNKVTEKGKYVELRCDPISGHTALYWYRQSLGQGPEFLIYFQGTGAADDSGLPNDRFFAVRPEGSVSTLKIQRTERGDSAVYLCASREGTGLGNEQFFGPGTRLTVL.

Comment on this clonotype: The DNA is left out, because the CDR3 cannot be placed on it with certainty; the CDR3 is given as TCRdb lists it. The chain is built from TRBV28 and TRBJ2-7; the DNA was not used to check the table's D call, TRBD2. Germline V CDR1 and CDR2: MDHEN, SYDVKM. The CDR3 adds up to 15 amino acids, both ends counted. CDR3 loop: CASSSSAGGGYEQYF.

This clonotype was recorded a few times. V usage is TRBV27 and J usage is TRBJ2-7; D is ambiguous. The germline gives CDR1 MNHEY, CDR2 SMNVEV (reference sequence). V was shortened by 2 bases and J by 2 bases, with 7 bases between the two germline ends. CDR3 length: 13 amino acids. The CDR3 nucleotides read TGTGCCAGCAGTTTAGGCGAAACCTACGAGCAGTACTTC. It translates to CASSLGETYEQYF.

This clonotype was observed a few times. This chain uses TRBV3-1 with TRBJ2-3; a possible D gene is TRBD2 (5 bases). The CDR3 is 19 residues long. CDR1 and CDR2 (germline): LGHDT, YNNKEL (reference sequence). The V and J ends lost 0 bases and 3 bases respectively, with 22 bases between them. CDR3 nucleotide sequence: TGTGCCAGCAGCCAAGATAGTTTATCCGCGGGTAGAAGAACAGATACGCAGTATTTT. Translated, it gives CASSQDSLSAGRRTDTQYF.

This clonotype was detected a few times. The J gene is TRBJ2-5, the V gene TRBV6-5; 7 positions match TRBD1. Looked up from germline, CDR1 is MNHEY and CDR2 is SVGAGI. The CDR3 consists of 14 residues. V gave up 4 bases and J gave up 4 bases; unmatched junction bases: 6. CDR3 nucleotide sequence: TGTGCCAGCAGTTTCGGTTCAGGGGGAGAGACCCAGTACTTC. This codes for CASSFGSGGETQYF.

This clonotype occurred a few times. This sequence joins TRBV27 and TRBJ2-2, with TRBD2 matching over 7 bases. Germline V gene lookup returns CDR1 MNHEY and CDR2 SMNVEV (reference sequence). V lost 9 bases to trimming and J lost 4 bases; unmatched junction nucleotides: 5. The CDR3 totals 13 residues. The CDR3 nucleotides are TGTGCCAGTAACAGCGGGATCACCGGGGAGCTGTTTTTT. Its protein product is CASNSGITGELFF.

This clonotype appeared a few times. V and J are TRBV7-9 and TRBJ1-5; D is uncertain. V dropped 5 bases and J dropped 6 bases, with 8 bases sitting between them. CDR3 size: 12 residues. Germline V gene lookup returns CDR1 SEHNR and CDR2 FQNEAQ (reference sequence). The CDR3 reads CASSPLSQPQHF. The CDR3 DNA reads TGTGCCAGCAGCCCGCTATCTCAGCCCCAGCATTTT.

V is TRBV7-2 and J is TRBJ2-6; no reliable D call. Trimming shortened V by 0 bases and J by 3 bases, and 9 bases separated the two germline ends. The CDR3 sequence is 16 residues long. Germline-derived CDR1 and CDR2 are SGHTA and FQGNSA. CDR3 nucleotide sequence: TGTGCCAGCAGCTTAGCTGGCAGGTATGGGGCCAACGTCCTGACTTTC. It yields the protein CASSLAGRYGANVLTF.

This clonotype was detected a few times. The rearrangement uses TRBV6-2 or TRBV6-3 and TRBJ2-3; D is uncertain. This CDR3 spans 15 amino acids. V lost 0 bases and J lost 5, with 12 bases in between. Germline CDR1 is MNHEY and CDR2 is SVGEGT. The CDR3 sequence is CASSYSERSLDTQYF. CDR3 in DNA: TGTGCCAGCAGTTACTCCGAACGGTCATTAGATACGCAGTATTTT.